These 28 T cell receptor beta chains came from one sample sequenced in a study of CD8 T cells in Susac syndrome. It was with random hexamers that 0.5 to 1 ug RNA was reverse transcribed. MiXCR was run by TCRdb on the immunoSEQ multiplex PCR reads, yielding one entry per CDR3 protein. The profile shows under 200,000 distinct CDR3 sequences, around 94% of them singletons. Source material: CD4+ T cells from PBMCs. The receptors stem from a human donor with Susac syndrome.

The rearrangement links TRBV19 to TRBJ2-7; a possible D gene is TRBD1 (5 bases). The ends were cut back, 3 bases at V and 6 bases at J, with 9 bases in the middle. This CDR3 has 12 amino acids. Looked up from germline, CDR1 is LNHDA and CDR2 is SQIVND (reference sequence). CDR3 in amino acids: CASSIDSAEQYF. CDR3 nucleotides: TGTGCCAGTAGTATCGACAGCGCCGAGCAGTACTTC. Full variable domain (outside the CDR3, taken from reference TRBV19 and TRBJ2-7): DGGITQSPKYLFRKEGQNVTLSCEQNLNHDAMYWYRQDPGQGLRLIYYSQIVNDFQKGDIAEGYSVSREKKESFPLTVTSAQKNPTAFYLCASSIDSAEQYFGPGTRLTVT.

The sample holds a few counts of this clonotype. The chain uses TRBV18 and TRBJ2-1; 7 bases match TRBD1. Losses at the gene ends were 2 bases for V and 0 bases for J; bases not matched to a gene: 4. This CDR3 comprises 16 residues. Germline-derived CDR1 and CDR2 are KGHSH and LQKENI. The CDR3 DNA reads TGTGCCAGCTCACCAGAGGGACAGAGCTCCTACAATGAGCAGTTCTTC. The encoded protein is CASSPEGQSSYNEQFF.

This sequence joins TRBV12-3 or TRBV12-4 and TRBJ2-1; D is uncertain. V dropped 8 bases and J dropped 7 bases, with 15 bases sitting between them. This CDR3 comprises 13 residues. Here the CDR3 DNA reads TGTGCCAGCCGCCGGGTCATGGGGAATGAGCAGTTCTTC. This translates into CASRRVMGNEQFF.

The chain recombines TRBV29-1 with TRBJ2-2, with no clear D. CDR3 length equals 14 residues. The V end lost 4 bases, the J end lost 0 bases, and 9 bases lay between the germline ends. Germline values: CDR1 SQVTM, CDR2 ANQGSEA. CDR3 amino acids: CSVAYTSNTGELFF. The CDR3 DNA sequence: TGCAGCGTTGCCTACACATCGAACACCGGGGAGCTGTTTTTT.

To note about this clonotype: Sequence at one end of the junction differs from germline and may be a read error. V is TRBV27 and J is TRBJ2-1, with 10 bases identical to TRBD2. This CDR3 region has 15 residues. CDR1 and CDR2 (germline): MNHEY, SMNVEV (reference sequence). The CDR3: CASSFSGGSSNEQFF. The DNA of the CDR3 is TGTGCCAGCAGTTTTAGCGGGGGGTCCTCCAATGAGCAGTTCTTC.

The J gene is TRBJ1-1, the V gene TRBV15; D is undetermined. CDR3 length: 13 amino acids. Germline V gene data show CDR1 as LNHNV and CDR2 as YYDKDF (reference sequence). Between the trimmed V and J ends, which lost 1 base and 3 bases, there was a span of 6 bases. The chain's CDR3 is CATSRVSDTEAFF. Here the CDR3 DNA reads TGTGCCACCAGCAGAGTCTCGGACACTGAAGCTTTCTTT.

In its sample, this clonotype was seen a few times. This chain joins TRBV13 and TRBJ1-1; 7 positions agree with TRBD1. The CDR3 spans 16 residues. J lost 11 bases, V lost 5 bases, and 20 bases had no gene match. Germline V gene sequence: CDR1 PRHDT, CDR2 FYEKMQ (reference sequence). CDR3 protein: CASSPGGGSPSGGAFF. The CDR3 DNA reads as TGTGCCAGCAGCCCAGGGGGGGGCAGCCCCTCCGGGGGGGCTTTCTTT.

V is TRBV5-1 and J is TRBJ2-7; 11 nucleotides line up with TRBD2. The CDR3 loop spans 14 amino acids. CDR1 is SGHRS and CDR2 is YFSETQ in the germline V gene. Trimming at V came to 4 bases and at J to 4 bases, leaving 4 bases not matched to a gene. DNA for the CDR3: TGCGCCAGCAGCATTAGCGGGGGGGCTTACGAGCAGTACTTC. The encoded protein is CASSISGGAYEQYF.

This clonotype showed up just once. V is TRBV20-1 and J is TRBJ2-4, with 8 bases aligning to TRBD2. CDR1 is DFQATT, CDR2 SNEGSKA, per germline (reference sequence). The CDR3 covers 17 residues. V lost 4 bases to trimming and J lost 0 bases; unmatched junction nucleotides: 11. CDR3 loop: CSAKIPGLGLAKNIQYF. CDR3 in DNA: TGCAGTGCTAAAATTCCGGGACTAGGGTTAGCCAAAAACATTCAGTACTTC.

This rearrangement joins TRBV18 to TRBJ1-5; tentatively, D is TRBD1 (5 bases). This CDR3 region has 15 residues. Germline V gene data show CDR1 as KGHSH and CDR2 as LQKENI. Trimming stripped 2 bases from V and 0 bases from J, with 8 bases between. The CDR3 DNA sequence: TGTGCCAGCTCACCAATAGGGGATAGCAATCAGCCCCAGCATTTT. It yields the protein CASSPIGDSNQPQHF.

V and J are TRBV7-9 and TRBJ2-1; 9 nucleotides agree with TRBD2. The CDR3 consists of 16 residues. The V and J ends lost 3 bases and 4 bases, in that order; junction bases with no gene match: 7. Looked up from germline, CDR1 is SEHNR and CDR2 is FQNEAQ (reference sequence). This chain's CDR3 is CASSLGGGAAYNEQFF. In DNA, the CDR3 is TGTGCCAGCAGCTTGGGCGGGGGGGCCGCTTACAATGAGCAGTTCTTC.

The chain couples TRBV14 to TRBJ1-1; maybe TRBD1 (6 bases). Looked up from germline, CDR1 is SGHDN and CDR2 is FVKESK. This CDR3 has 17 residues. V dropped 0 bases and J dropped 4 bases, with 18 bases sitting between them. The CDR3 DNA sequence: TGTGCCAGCAGCCAAGATCGGCAGGGGCGGAGGGGCACTGAAGCTTTCTTT. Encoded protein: CASSQDRQGRRGTEAFF.

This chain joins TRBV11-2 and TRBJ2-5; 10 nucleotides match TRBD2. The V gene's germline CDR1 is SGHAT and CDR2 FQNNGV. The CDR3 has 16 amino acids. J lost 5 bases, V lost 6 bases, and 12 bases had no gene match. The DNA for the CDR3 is TGTGCCAGCAGTTATAGCGGGGGGCCGGGTGAGGAGACCCAGTACTTC. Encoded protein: CASSYSGGPGEETQYF.

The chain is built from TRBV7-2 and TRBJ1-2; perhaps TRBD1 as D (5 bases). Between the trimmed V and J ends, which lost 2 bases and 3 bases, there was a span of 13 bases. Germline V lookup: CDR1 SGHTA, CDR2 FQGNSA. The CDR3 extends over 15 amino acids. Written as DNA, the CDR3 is TGTGCCAGCAGCTTAACAAGGGGCTCGGACTATGGCTACACCTTC. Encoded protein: CASSLTRGSDYGYTF.

CDR3 nucleotides: TGTGCCAGCAGTTTGAGCTCTGGGGCCAACGTCCTGACTTTC. Amino acids: CASSLSSGANVLTF. The chain links TRBV12-3 or TRBV12-4 to TRBJ2-6; D call uncertain. Trimming took off 3 bases at V and 0 bases at J, with 3 bases between the two ends. This CDR3 has 14 residues.

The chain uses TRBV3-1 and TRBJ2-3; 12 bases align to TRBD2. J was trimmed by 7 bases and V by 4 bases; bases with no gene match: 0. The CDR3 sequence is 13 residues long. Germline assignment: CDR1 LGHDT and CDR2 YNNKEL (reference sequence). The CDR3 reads CASSRTSGNTQYF. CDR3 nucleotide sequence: TGTGCCAGCAGCCGGACTAGCGGGAATACGCAGTATTTT.

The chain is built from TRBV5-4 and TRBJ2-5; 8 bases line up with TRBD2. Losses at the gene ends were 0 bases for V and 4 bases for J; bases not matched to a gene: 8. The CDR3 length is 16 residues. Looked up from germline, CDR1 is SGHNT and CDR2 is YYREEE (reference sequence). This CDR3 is CASSLAFGGGRETQYF. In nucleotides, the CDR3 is TGTGCCAGCAGCTTGGCCTTCGGGGGGGGGCGAGAGACCCAGTACTTC.

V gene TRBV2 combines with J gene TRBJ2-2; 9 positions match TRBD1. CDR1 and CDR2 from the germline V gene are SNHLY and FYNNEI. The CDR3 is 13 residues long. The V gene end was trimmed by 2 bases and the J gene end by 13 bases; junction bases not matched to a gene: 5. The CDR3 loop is CASSEREGQGLFF. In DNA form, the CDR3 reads TGTGCCAGCAGTGAAAGGGAGGGACAGGGGCTGTTTTTT.

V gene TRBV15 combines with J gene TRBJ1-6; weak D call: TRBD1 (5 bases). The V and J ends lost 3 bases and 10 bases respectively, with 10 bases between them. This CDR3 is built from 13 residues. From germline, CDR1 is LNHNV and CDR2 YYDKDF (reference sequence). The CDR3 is CATSRDTNSPLHF. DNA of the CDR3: TGTGCCACCAGCAGGGACACCAACTCACCCCTCCACTTT.

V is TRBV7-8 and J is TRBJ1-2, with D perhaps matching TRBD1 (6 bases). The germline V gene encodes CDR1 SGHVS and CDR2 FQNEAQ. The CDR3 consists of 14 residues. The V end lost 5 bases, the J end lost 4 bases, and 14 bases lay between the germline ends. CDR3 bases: TGTGCCAGCAGCCCCGGGGGACACATCTATGGCTACACCTTC. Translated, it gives CASSPGGHIYGYTF.

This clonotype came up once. CDR3 residues: CSAGLLPYEQYF. For the CDR3, the DNA is TGCAGTGCTGGACTCCTCCCCTACGAGCAGTACTTC. V and J are TRBV20-1 and TRBJ2-7, with a tentative D call TRBD2 (5 bases). V was cut by 5 bases and J by 2 bases, with 10 bases left in between. The CDR3 spans 12 residues. The germline CDR1 and CDR2 sequences are DFQATT and SNEGSKA (reference sequence).

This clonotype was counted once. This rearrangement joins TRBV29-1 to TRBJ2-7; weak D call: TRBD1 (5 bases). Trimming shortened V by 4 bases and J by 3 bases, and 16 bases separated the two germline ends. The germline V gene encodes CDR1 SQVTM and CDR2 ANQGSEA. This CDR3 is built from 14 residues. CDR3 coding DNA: TGCAGCGTTGGGCAGGGATCCACCGTCTACGAGCAGTACTTC. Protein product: CSVGQGSTVYEQYF.

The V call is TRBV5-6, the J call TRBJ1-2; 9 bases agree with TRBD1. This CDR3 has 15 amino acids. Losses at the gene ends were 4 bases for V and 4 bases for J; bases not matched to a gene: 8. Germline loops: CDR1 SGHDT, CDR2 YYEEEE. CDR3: CASSLGQGWSYGYTF. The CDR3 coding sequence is TGTGCCAGCAGCCTCGGACAGGGGTGGAGCTATGGCTACACCTTC.

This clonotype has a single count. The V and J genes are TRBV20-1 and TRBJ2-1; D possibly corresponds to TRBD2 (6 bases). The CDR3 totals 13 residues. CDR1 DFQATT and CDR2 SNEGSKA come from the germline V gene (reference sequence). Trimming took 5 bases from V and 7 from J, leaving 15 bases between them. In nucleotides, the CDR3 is TGCAGTGCTGTAGGTGGGGCGGGGAATGAGCAGTTCTTC. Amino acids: CSAVGGAGNEQFF.

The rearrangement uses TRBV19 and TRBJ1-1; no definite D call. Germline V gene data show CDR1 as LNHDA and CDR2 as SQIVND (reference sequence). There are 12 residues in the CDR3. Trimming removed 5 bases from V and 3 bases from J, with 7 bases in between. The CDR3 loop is CASSRAYTEAFF. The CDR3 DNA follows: TGTGCCAGTAGTCGTGCGTACACTGAAGCTTTCTTT. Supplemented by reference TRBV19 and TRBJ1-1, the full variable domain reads DGGITQSPKYLFRKEGQNVTLSCEQNLNHDAMYWYRQDPGQGLRLIYYSQIVNDFQKGDIAEGYSVSREKKESFPLTVTSAQKNPTAFYLCASSRAYTEAFFGQGTRLTVV.

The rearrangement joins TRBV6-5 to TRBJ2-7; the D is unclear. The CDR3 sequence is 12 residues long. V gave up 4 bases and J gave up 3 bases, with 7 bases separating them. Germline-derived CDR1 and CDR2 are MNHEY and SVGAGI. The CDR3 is CASSSPDYEQYF. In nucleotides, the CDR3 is TGTGCCAGCAGTTCCCCCGACTACGAGCAGTACTTC.

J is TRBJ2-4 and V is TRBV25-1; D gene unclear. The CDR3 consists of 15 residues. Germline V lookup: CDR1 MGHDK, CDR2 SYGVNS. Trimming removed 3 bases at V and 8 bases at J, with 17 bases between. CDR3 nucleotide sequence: TGTGCCAGCAGTGACCCCGGCCCGGCGGATGACATTCAGTACTTC. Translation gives CASSDPGPADDIQYF. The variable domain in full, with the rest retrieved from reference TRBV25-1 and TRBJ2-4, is EADIYQTPRYLVIGTGKKITLECSQTMGHDKMYWYQQDPGMELHLIHYSYGVNSTEKGDLSSESTVSRIRTEHFPLTLESARPSHTSQYLCASSDPGPADDIQYFGAGTRLSVL.

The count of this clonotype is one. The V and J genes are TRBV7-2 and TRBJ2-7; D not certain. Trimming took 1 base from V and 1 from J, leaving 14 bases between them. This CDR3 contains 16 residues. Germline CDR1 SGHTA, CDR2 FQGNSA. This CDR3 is CASSLVSVMNSYEQYF. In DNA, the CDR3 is TGTGCCAGCAGCTTAGTATCCGTGATGAATTCCTACGAGCAGTACTTC.